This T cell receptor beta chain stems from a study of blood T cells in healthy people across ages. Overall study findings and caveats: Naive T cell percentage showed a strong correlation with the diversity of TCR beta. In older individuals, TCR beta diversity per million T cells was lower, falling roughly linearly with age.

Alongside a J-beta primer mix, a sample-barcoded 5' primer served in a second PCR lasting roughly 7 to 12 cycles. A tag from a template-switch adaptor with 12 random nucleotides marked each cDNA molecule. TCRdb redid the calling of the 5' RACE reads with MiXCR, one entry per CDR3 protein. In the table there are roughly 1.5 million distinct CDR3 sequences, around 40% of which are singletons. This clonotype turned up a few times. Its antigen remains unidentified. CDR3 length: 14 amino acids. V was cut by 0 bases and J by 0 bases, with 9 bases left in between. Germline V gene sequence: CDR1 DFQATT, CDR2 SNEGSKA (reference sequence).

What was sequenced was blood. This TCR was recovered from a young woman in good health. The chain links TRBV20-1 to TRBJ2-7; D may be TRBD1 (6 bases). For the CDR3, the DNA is TGCAGTGCTAGAGATTTGACAGGCTCCTACGAGCAGTACTTC. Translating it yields CSARDLTGSYEQYF.